This T cell receptor beta chain derives from a study of PD-1 blockade in classical Hodgkin lymphoma. Study-wide results and caveats: The causes of the repertoire differences, possibly disease activity or prior therapy, remain undefined.

The time point: newly diagnosed, previously untreated cHL patient sample. Newly diagnosed, untreated classical Hodgkin lymphoma PBMCs served as comparison. From germline, CDR1 is GTSNPN and CDR2 SVGIG (reference sequence). The CDR3 consists of 14 residues. V was shortened by 7 bases and J by 0 bases, with 15 bases between the two germline ends. TCRdb keeps only in-frame clones here, not all; method: immunoSEQ multiplex PCR. This table has some 17,000 clones, about nine tenths appearing once. Of note for this clone: Its antigen remains unidentified.

This TCR derives from a human donor with classical Hodgkin lymphoma. The genes are TRBV30 and TRBJ2-5, with D maybe TRBD2 (6 bases). The sequencing sample was made of peripheral blood mononuclear cells (PBMCs). Here the CDR3 reads CALYRGLNQETQYF. DNA for the CDR3: TGTGCCTTATACCGGGGACTCAACCAAGAGACCCAGTACTTC.